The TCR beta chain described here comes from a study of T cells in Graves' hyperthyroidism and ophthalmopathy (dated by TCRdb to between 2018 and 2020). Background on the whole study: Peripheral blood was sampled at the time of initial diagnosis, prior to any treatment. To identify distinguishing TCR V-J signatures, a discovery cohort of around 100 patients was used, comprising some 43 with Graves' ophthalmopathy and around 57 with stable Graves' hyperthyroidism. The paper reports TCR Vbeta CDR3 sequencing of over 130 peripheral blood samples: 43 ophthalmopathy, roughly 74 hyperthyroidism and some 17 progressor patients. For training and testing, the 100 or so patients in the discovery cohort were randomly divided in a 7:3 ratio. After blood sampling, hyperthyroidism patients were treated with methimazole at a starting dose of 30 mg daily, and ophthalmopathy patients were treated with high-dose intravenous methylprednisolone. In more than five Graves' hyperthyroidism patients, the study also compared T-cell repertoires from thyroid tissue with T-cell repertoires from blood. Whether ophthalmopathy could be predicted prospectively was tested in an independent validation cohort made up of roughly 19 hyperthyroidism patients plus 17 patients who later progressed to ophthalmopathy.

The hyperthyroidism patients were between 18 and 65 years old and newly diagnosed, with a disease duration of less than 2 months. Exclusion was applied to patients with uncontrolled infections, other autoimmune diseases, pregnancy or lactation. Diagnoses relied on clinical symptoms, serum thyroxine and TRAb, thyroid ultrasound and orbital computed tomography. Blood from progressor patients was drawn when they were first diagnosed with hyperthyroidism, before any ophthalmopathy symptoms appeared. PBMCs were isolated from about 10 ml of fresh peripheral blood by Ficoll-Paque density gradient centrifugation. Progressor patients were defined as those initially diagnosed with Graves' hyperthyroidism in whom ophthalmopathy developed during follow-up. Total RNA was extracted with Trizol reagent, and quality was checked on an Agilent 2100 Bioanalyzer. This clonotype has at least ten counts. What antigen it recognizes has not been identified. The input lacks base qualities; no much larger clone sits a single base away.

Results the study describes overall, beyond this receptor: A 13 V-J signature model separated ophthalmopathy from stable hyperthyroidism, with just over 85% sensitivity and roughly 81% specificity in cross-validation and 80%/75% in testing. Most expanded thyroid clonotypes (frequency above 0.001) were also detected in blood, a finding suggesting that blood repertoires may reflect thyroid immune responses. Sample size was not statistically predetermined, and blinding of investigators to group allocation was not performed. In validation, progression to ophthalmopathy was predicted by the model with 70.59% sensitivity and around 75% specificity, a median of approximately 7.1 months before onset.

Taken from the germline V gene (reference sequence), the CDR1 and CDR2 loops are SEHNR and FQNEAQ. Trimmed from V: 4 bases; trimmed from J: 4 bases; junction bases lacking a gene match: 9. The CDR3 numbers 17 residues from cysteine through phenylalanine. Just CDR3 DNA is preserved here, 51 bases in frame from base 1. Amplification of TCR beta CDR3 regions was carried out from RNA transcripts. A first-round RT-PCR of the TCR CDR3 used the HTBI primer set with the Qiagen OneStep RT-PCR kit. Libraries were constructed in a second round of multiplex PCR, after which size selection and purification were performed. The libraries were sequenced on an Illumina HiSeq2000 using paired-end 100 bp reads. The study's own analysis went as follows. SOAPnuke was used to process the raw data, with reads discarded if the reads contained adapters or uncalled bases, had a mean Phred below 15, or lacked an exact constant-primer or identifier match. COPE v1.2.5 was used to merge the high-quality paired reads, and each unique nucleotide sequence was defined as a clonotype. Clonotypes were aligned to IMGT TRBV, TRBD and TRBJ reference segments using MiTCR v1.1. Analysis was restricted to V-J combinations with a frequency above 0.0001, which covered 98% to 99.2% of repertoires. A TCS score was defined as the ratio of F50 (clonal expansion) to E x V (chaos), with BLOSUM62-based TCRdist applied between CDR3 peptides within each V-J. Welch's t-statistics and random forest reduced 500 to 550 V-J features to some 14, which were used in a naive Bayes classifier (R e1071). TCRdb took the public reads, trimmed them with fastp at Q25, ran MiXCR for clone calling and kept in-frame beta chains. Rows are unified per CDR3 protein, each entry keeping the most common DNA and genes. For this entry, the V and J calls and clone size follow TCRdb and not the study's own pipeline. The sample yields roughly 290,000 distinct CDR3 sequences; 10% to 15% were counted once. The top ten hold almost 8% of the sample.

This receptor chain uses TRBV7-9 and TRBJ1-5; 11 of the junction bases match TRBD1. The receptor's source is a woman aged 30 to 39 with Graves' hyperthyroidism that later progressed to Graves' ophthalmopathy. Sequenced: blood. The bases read TGTGCCAGCAGCTCCGTCATGGGACAGGGGGATAATCAGCCCCAGCATTTT. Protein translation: CASSSVMGQGDNQPQHF.